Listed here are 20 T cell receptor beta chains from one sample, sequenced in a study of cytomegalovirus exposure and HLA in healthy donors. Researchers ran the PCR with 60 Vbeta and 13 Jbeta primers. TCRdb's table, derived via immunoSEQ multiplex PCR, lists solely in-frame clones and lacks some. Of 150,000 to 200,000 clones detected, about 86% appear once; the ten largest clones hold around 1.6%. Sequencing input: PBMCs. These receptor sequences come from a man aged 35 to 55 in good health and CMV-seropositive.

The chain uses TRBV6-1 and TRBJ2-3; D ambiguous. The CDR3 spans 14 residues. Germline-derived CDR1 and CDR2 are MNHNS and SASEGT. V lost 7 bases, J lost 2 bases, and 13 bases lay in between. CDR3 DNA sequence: TGTGCCAGCACTAGAAAGCTTTTCACAGATACGCAGTATTTT. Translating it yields CASTRKLFTDTQYF.

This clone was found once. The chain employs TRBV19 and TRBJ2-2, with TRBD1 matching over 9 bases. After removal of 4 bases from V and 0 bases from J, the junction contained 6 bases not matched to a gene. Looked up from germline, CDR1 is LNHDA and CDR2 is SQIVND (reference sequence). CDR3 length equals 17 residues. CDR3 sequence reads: CASSRTGARTNTGELFF. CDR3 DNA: TGTGCCAGTAGTAGGACAGGGGCAAGGACGAACACCGGGGAGCTGTTTTTT.

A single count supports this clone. CDR3 bases: TGCGCCAGCATCTCCAGCGGGACAACGAACACCGGGGAGCTGTTTTTT. Residues: CASISSGTTNTGELFF. The gene calls are TRBV5-1 and TRBJ2-2; D is possibly TRBD2 (7 bases). The CDR3 has 16 residues. Germline assignment: CDR1 SGHRS and CDR2 YFSETQ. Trimming took 6 bases from V and 0 from J, leaving 15 bases between them.

The CDR3 region has the DNA TGTGCCAGCAGTTACAATCAGGGGGCTCCGGGGCCCCAGCATTTT. Translated: CASSYNQGAPGPQHF. The chain couples TRBV6-5 to TRBJ1-5, with TRBD1 matching 8 bases. This CDR3 has 15 amino acids. The germline V gene encodes CDR1 MNHEY and CDR2 SVGAGI. V shed 2 bases and J 9 bases; nucleotides not matched to a gene: 9.

As DNA, the CDR3 is TGCGCCAGCAGCCAAGAGGGGGGGCGGTATGAGCAGTTCTTC. It codes for CASSQEGGRYEQFF. The chain has TRBV4-1 and TRBJ2-1; TRBD2 is a possible D gene (7 bases). Germline V lookup: CDR1 MGHRA, CDR2 YSYEKL. The CDR3 is made up of 14 amino acids. Trimming removed 0 bases at V and 8 bases at J, with 11 bases between.

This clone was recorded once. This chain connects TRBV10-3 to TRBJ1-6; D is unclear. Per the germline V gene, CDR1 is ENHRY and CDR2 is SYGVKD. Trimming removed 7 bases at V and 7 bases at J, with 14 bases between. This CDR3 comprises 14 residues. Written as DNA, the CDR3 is TGTGCCATCAACAAGGAGGGCAAGAATTCACCCCTCCACTTT. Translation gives CAINKEGKNSPLHF.

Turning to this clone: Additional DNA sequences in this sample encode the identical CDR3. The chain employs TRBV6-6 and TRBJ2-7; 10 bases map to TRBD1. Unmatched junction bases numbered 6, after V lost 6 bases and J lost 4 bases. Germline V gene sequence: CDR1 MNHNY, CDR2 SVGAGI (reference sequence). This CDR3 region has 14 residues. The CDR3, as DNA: TGTGCCAGCAGGTCCCCGGGACAGGGGTACGAGCAGTACTTC. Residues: CASRSPGQGYEQYF.

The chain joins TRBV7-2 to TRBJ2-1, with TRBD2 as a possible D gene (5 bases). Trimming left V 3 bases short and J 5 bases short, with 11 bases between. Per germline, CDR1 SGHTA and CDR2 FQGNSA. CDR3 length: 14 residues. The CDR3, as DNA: TGTGCCAGCAGCTTGAGCGGAGCCAACAATGAGCAGTTCTTC. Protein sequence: CASSLSGANNEQFF.

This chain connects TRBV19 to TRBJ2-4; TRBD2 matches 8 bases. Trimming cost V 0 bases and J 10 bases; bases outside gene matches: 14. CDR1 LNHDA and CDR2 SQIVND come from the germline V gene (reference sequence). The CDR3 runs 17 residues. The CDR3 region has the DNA TGTGCCAGTAGTATAGATCTTCGGGGGGGCGCTTGGGGGATTCAGTACTTC. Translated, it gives CASSIDLRGGAWGIQYF.

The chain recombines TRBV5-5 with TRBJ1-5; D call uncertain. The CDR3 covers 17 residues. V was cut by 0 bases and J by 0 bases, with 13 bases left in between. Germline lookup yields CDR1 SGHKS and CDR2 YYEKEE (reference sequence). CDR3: CASSLVATSYSNQPQHF. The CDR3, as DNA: TGTGCCAGCAGCTTGGTGGCGACTTCCTATAGCAATCAGCCCCAGCATTTT.

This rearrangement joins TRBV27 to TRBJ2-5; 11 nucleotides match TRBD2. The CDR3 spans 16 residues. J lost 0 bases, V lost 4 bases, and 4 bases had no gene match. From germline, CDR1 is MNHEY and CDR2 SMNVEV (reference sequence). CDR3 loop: CASSSSLAGDQETQYF. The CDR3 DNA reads TGTGCCAGCAGTTCCTCACTAGCGGGGGACCAAGAGACCCAGTACTTC.

The DNA for the CDR3 is TGTGCCAGCAGCTTAGGGCTAGCGACCTACGAGCAGTACTTC. Translating gives CASSLGLATYEQYF. The gene calls are TRBV7-2 and TRBJ2-5, with D perhaps TRBD2 (6 bases). The J call could be wrong; TRBJ2-7 is a better fit for the DNA end. This CDR3 is built from 14 residues. Germline V gene sequence: CDR1 SGHTA, CDR2 FQGNSA.

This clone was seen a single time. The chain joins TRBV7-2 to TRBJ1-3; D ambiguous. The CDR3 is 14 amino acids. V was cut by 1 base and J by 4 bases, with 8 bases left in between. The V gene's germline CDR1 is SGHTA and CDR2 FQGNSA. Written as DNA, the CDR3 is TGTGCCAGCAGCTTAGTAGCTGGAGGAAACACCATATATTTT. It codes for CASSLVAGGNTIYF. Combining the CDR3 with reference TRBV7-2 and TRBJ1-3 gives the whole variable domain GAGVSQSPSNKVTEKGKDVELRCDPISGHTALYWYRQSLGQGLEFLIYFQGNSAPDKSGLPSDRFSAERTGGSVSTLTIQRTQQEDSAVYLCASSLVAGGNTIYFGEGSWLTVV.

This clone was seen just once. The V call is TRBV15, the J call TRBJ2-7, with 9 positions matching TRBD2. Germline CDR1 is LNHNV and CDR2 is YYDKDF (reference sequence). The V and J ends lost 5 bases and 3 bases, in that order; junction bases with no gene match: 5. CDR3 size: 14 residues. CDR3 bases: TGTGCCACCAGCCCAGGGACTAGCTACTACGAGCAGTACTTC. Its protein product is CATSPGTSYYEQYF. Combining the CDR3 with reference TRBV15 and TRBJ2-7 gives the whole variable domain DAMVIQNPRYQVTQFGKPVTLSCSQTLNHNVMYWYQQKSSQAPKLLFHYYDKDFNNEADTPDNFQSRRPNTSFCFLDIRSPGLGDTAMYLCATSPGTSYYEQYFGPGTRLTVT.

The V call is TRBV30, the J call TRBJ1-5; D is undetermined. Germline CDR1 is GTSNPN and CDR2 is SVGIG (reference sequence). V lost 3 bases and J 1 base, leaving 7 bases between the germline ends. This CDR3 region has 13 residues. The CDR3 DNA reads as TGTGCCTGGAGCCCCCGGAGCAATCAGCCCCAGCATTTT. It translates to CAWSPRSNQPQHF.

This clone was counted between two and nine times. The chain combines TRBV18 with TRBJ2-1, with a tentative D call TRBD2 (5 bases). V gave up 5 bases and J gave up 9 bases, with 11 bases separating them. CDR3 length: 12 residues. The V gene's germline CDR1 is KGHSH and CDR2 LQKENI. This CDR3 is CASSDVGGEQFF. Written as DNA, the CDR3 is TGTGCCAGCTCAGATGTAGGAGGTGAGCAGTTCTTC.

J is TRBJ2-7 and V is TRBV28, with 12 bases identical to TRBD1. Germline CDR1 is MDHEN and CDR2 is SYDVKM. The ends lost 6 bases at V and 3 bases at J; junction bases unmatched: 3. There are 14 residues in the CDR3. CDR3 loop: CASRGTGGIYEQYF. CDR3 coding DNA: TGTGCCAGCAGGGGGACAGGGGGCATCTACGAGCAGTACTTC.

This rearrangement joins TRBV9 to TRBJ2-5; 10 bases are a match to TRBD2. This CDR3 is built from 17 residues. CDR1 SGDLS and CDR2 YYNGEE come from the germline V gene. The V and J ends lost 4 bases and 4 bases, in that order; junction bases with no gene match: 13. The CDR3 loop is CASSPRGASGRGETQYF. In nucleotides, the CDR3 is TGTGCCAGCAGCCCCAGAGGGGCTAGCGGGAGAGGAGAGACCCAGTACTTC. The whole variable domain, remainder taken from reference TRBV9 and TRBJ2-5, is DSGVTQTPKHLITATGQRVTLRCSPRSGDLSVYWYQQSLDQGLQFLIQYYNGEERAKGNILERFSAQQFPDLHSELNLSSLELGDSALYFCASSPRGASGRGETQYFGPGTRLLVL.

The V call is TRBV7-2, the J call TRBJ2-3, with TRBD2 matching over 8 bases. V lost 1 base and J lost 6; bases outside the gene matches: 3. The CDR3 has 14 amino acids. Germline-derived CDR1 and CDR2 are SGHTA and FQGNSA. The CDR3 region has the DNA TGTGCCAGCAGCTTAGGGCGGGAGGCGGATACGCAGTATTTT. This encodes CASSLGREADTQYF.

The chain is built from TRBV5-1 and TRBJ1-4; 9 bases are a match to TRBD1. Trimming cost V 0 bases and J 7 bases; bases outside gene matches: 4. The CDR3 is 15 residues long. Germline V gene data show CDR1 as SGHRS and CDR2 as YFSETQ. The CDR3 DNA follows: TGCGCCAGCAGCTTGGGGGACAGGGTGGCTGAAAAACTGTTTTTT. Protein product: CASSLGDRVAEKLFF.